What follows is one T cell receptor beta chain and its context. As yet, its antigen is unknown. Assay: immunoSEQ multiplex PCR; the TCRdb copy retains only in-frame clones and omits some. The sample records under 1,100,000 clones, approximately 68% being singletons. The germline V gene encodes CDR1 SGHRS and CDR2 YFSETQ. V lost 4 bases to trimming and J lost 6 bases; unmatched junction nucleotides: 8. The CDR3 spans 14 residues. The data are from a study of shared clonotypes between healthy human individuals. The wider study: The plates for each donor numbered three CD4 naive, three CD4 memory, two CD8 naive and one CD8 memory. Whole-study results and caveats: Several donors shared 4.5% to 6.5% of their naive CD4 clonotypes.

The chain joins TRBV5-1 to TRBJ2-3, with 7 bases identical to TRBD2. The specimen sequenced was memory CD4+ T cells sorted from blood. As for subset: CD45RA-negative fraction. This TCR was sampled from a man aged 18 to 30 in good health. The CDR3 protein is CASSRGGTRDTQYF. The CDR3 bases are TGCGCCAGCAGCCGCGGGGGAACGAGGGATACGCAGTATTTT.